The present T cell receptor beta chain was sequenced within a study of blood T cell repertoires in COVID-19. Across the study: Sample material is recorded as cDNA or gDNA derived from T cells, B-cell-depleted T cells, or PBMCs.

This clone showed up just a few times. Recruits, aged roughly 18 to 95 years, lived in 20 to 30 US areas. Clinical history reported by participants formed the basis on which cohorts were assigned. The data were produced by immunoSEQ multiplex PCR, yet TCRdb's version contains in-frame clones alone and is incomplete. The data hold fewer than 500,000 clones, with more than 70% observed a single time. This CDR3 is built from 16 residues. Losses at the gene ends were 1 base for V and 1 base for J; bases not matched to a gene: 3. The germline gives CDR1 SGHTA, CDR2 FQGNSA. V usage is TRBV7-2 and J usage is TRBJ2-2; 7 positions match TRBD2. The sample was PBMCs or T cells enriched from blood (not recorded which). The clonotype was recovered from a man aged 25-45 years who had recovered from COVID-19. As DNA, the CDR3 is TGTGCCAGCAGCTTAGTCCCTAGCGGGAACACCGGGGAGCTGTTTTTT. Translated: CASSLVPSGNTGELFF.